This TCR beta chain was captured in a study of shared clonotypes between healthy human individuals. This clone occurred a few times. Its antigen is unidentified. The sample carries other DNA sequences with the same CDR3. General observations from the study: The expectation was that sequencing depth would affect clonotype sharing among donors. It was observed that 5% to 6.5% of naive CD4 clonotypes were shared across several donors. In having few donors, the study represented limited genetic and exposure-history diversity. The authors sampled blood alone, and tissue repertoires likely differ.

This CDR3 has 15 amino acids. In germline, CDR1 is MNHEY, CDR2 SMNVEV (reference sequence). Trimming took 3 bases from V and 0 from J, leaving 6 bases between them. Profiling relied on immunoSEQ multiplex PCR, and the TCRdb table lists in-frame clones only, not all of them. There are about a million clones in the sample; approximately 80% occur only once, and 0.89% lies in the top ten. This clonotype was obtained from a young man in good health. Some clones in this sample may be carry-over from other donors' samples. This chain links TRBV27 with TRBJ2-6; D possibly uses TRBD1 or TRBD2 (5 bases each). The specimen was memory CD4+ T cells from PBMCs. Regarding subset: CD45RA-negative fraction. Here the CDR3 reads CASSFGGSGANVLTF. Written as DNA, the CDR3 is TGTGCCAGCAGTTTTGGGGGCTCTGGGGCCAACGTCCTGACTTTC. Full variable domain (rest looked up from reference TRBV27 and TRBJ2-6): EAQVTQNPRYLITVTGKKLTVTCSQNMNHEYMSWYRQDPGLGLRQIYYSMNVEVTDKGDVPEGYKVSRKEKRNFPLILESPSPNQTSLYFCASSFGGSGANVLTFGAGSRLTVL.